This passage covers 8 T cell receptor beta chains from one sample sequenced in a study of blood T cell repertoires in COVID-19. The method was immunoSEQ multiplex PCR; TCRdb's version includes in-frame clones alone and lacks a portion of them. The table includes 25,000 to 30,000 clones, 80% to 90% detected once. The material sequenced was peripheral blood. Every receptor here comes from a man in his fifties or sixties with active COVID-19.

The chain links TRBV6-5 to TRBJ1-1; D is unresolved. V was pared by 6 bases and J by 4 bases, with 12 bases between. The CDR3 contains 13 residues. Germline CDR1 and CDR2: MNHEY and SVGAGI. The CDR3 spells CASRRTVGTEAFF. CDR3 nucleotide sequence: TGTGCCAGCAGACGGACTGTTGGCACTGAAGCTTTCTTT.

The chain employs TRBV11-3 and TRBJ1-6; unclear D gene. In germline, CDR1 is SGHNT, CDR2 YENEEA. This CDR3 region has 13 residues. V was clipped by 2 bases and J by 5 bases, with 4 bases between them. The CDR3 DNA reads TGTGCCAGCAGCTTACAGAATAATTCACCCCTCCACTTT. It is translated as CASSLQNNSPLHF.

J is TRBJ1-6 and V is TRBV28; maybe TRBD1 (5 bases). The germline gives CDR1 MDHEN, CDR2 SYDVKM. This CDR3 contains 15 residues. Trimming took 5 bases from V and 9 from J, leaving 17 bases between them. CDR3 sequence (DNA): TGTGCCAGCAGTCCCTCCGAGGGGACTGGTTCACCCCTCCACTTT. Protein: CASSPSEGTGSPLHF.

The CDR3 loop is CASSLRQSSYNSPLHF. CDR3 nucleotides: TGTGCCAGCAGTCTGAGACAGAGCTCCTATAATTCACCCCTCCACTTT. V usage is TRBV2 and J usage is TRBJ1-6, with D possibly TRBD1 on 5 matching bases. The V and J ends lost 5 bases and 0 bases respectively, with 11 bases between them. The germline gives CDR1 SNHLY, CDR2 FYNNEI. The CDR3 has 16 amino acids.

This rearrangement joins TRBV7-9 to TRBJ1-1; D is ambiguous. Germline lookup yields CDR1 SEHNR and CDR2 FQNEAQ (reference sequence). This CDR3 region has 14 residues. V was pared by 3 bases and J by 1 base, with 9 bases between. CDR3 loop: CASSFEYQNTEAFF. The CDR3 bases are TGTGCCAGCAGCTTTGAGTACCAGAACACTGAAGCTTTCTTT. Variable domain in full (rest from reference TRBV7-9 and TRBJ1-1): DTGVSQNPRHKITKRGQNVTFRCDPISEHNRLYWYRQTLGQGPEFLTYFQNEAQLEKSRLLSDRFSAERPKGSFSTLEIQRTEQGDSAMYLCASSFEYQNTEAFFGQGTRLTVV.

The table lists this clone with a count of one. The V call is TRBV29-1, the J call TRBJ1-2; possibly TRBD1 for D (5 bases). Germline loops: CDR1 SQVTM, CDR2 ANQGSEA. The CDR3 sequence is 12 residues long. V lost 4 bases and J lost 2, with 8 bases in between. CDR3 region: CSVAGQNYGYTF. The CDR3 DNA reads as TGCAGCGTTGCAGGACAAAACTATGGCTACACCTTC.

CDR3 coding DNA: TGTGCCATCAGTGAAAGCTACTTTACAGGGGCTGAGGGGGAGCTGTTTTTT. It encodes CAISESYFTGAEGELFF. The V call is TRBV10-3, the J call TRBJ2-2, with 7 positions matching TRBD1. The CDR3 contains 17 residues. Per the germline V gene, CDR1 is ENHRY and CDR2 is SYGVKD. The trim removed 3 bases at V and 8 bases at J, leaving 15 bases unmatched.

The rearrangement links TRBV15 to TRBJ2-2; 7 positions match TRBD1. V lost 3 bases, J lost 2 bases, and 6 bases stayed unmatched. CDR1 is LNHNV and CDR2 is YYDKDF in the germline V gene (reference sequence). The CDR3 covers 16 residues. CDR3 residues: CATSSQDRLNTGELFF. The DNA for the CDR3 is TGTGCCACCAGCAGCCAGGACAGGTTAAACACCGGGGAGCTGTTTTTT.